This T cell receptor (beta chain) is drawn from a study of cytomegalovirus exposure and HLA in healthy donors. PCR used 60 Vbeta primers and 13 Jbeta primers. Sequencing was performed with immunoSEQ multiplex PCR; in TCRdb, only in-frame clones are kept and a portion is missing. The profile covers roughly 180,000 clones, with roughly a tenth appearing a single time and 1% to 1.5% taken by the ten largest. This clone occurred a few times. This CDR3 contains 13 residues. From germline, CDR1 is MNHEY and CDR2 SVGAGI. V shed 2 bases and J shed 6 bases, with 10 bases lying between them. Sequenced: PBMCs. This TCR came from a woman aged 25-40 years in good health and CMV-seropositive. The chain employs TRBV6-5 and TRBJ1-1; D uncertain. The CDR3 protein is CASSYEGTAEAFF. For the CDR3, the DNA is TGTGCCAGCAGTTACGAGGGAACCGCTGAAGCTTTCTTT.